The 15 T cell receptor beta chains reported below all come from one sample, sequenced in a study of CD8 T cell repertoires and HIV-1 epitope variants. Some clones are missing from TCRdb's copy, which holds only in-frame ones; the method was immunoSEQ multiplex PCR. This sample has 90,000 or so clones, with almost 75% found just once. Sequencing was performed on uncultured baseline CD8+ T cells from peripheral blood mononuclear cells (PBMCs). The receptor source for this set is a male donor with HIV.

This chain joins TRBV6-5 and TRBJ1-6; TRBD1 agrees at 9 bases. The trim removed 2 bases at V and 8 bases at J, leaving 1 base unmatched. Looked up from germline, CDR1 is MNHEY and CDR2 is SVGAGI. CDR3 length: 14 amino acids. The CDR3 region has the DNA TGTGCCAGCAGTTACAGGACAGGGGATTCACCCCTCCACTTT. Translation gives CASSYRTGDSPLHF.

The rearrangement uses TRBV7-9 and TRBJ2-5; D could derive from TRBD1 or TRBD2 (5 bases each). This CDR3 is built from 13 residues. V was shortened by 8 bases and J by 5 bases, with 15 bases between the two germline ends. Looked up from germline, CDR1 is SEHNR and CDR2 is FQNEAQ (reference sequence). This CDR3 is CASLPSGRETQYF. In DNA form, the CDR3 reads TGTGCCAGCCTACCCTCGGGGCGGGAGACCCAGTACTTC.

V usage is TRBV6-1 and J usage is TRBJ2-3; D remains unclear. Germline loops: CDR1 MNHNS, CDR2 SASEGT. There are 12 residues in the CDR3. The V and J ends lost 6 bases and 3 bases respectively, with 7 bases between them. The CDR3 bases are TGTGCCAGCAGCAAGCAGACAGATACGCAGTATTTT. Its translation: CASSKQTDTQYF.

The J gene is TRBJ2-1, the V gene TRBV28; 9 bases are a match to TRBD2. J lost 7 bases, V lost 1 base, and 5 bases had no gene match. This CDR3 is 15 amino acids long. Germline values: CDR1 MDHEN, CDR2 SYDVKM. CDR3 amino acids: CASSLSGLALNEQFF. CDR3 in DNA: TGTGCCAGCAGTTTATCAGGACTAGCGTTGAATGAGCAGTTCTTC.

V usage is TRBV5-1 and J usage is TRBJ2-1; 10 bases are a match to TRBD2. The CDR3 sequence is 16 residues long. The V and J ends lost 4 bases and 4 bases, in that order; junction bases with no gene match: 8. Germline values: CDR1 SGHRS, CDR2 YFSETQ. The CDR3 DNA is TGCGCCAGCAGCATGATAGCGGGAGGAATTTACAATGAGCAGTTCTTC. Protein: CASSMIAGGIYNEQFF.

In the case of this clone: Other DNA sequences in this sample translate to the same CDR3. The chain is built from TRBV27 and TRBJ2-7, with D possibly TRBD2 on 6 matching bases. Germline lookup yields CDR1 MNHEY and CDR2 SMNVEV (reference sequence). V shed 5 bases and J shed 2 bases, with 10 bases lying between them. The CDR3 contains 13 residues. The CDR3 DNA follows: TGTGCCAGCAGTAGGGGAGGACCCTACGAGCAGTACTTC. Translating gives CASSRGGPYEQYF.

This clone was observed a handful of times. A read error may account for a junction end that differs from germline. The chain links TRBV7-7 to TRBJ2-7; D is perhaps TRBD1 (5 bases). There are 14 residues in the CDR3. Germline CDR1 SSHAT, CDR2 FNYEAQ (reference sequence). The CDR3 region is CASSPDQGRGEQYF. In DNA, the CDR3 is TGTGCTAGCAGCCCAGACCAGGGTCGTGGGGAGCAGTACTTC.

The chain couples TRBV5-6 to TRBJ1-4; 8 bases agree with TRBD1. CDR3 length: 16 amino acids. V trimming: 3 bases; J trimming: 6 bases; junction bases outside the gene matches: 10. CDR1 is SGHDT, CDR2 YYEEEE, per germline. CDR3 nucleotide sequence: TGTGCCAGCAGCTCCTGGGACAGGTGGGACCATGAAAAACTGTTTTTT. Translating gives CASSSWDRWDHEKLFF.

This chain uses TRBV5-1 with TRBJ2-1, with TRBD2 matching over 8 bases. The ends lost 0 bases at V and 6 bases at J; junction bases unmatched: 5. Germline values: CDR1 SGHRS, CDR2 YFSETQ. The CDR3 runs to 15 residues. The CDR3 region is CASSLGSGGSNEQFF. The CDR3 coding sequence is TGCGCCAGCAGCTTGGGGAGCGGGGGTAGCAATGAGCAGTTCTTC.

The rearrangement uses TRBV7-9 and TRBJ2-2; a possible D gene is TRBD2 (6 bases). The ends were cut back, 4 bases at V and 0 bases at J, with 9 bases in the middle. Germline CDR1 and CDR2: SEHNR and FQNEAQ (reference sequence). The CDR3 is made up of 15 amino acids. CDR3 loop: CASSSRGSNTGELFF. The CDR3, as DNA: TGTGCCAGCAGCTCCCGGGGGTCGAACACCGGGGAGCTGTTTTTT.

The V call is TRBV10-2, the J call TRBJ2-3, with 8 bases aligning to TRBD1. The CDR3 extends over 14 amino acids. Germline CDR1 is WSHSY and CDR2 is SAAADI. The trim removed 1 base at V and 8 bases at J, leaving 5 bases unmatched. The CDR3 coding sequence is TGCGCCAGCAGTGAGTACAGGGGGAAAGGTACGCAGTATTTT. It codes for CASSEYRGKGTQYF.

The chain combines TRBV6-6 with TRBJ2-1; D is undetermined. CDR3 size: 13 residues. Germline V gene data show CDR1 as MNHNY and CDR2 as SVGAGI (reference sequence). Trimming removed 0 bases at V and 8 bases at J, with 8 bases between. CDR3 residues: CASSYSGGHEQFF. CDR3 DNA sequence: TGTGCCAGCAGTTACTCAGGTGGGCATGAGCAGTTCTTC.

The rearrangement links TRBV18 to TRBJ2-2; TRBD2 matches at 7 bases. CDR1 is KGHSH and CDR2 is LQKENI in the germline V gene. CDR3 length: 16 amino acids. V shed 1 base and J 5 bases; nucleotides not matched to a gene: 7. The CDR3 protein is CASSPLASGRTGELFF. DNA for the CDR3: TGTGCCAGCTCACCACTTGCTAGCGGTCGGACCGGGGAGCTGTTTTTT.

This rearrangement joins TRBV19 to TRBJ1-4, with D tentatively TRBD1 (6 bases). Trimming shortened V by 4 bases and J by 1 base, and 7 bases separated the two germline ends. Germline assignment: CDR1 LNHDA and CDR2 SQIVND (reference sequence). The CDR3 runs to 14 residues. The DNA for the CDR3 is TGTGCCAGTAGTAGGACAGTAACTAATGAAAAACTGTTTTTT. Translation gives CASSRTVTNEKLFF.

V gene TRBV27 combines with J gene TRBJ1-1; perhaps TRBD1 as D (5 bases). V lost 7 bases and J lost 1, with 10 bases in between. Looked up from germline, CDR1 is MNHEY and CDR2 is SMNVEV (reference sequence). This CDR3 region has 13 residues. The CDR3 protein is CASMAGRNTEAFF. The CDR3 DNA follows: TGTGCCAGCATGGCAGGGAGGAACACTGAAGCTTTCTTT.